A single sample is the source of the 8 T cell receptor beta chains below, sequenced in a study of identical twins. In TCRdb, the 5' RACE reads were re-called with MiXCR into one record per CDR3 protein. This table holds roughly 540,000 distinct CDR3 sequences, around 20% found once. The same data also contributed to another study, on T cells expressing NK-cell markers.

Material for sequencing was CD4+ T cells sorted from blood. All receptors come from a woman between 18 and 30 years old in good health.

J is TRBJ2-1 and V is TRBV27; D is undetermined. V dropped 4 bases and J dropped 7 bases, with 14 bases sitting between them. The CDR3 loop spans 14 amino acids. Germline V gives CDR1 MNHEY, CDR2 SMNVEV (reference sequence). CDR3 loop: CASSSYTPGNEQFF. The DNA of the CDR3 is TGTGCCAGCAGTTCGTATACTCCCGGGAATGAGCAGTTCTTC.

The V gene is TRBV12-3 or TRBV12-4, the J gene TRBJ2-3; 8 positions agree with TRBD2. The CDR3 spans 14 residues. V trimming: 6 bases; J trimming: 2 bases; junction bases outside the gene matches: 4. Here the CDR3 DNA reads TGTGCCAGCAGCATAGCGGGATTCACAGATACGCAGTATTTT. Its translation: CASSIAGFTDTQYF.

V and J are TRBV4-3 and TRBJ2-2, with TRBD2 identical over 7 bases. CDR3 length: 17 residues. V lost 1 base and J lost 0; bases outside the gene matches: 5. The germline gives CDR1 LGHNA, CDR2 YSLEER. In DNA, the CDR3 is TGCGCCAGCAGCCAAGTTCCTAGCGGAACGAACACCGGGGAGCTGTTTTTT. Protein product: CASSQVPSGTNTGELFF.

Here the CDR3 reads CASSTIQGAGQFF. The CDR3 nucleotides are TGCGCCAGCAGCACAATACAGGGGGCGGGACAGTTCTTC. The chain recombines TRBV4-3 with TRBJ2-1; 9 bases fit TRBD1. The CDR3 sequence is 13 residues long. Per germline, CDR1 LGHNA and CDR2 YSLEER. J gave up 13 bases and V 5 bases, and 9 bases lay outside the gene matches.

The CDR3 DNA reads as TGCGCCAGCAGTGGAGATAGCAGATACACAGATACGCAGTATTTT. This gives the protein CASSGDSRYTDTQYF. The chain couples TRBV10-1 to TRBJ2-3; the D is unclear. The germline V gene has CDR1 WNHNN and CDR2 SYGVQD (reference sequence). The CDR3 runs 15 residues. V was trimmed by 4 bases and J by 2 bases, leaving 13 bases between them.

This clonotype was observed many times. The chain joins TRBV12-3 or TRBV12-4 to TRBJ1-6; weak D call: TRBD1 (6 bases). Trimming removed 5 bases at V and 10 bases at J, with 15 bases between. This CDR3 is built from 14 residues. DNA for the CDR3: TGTGCCAGCAGTACCCGGACAGTGGAATCACCCCTCCACTTT. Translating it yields CASSTRTVESPLHF.

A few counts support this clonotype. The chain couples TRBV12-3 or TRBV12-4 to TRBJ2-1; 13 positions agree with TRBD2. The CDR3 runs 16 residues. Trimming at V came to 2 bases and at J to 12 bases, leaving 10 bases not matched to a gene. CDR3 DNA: TGTGCCAGCAGTTTACTTGGACTAGCGGGGGCTAGCGGGCAGTTCTTC. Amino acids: CASSLLGLAGASGQFF.

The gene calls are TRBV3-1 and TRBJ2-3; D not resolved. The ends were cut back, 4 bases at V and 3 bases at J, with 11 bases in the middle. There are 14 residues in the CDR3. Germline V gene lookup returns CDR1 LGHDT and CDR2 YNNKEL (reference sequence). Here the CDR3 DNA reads TGTGCCAGCAGCCCTCATATGAAAACAGATACGCAGTATTTT. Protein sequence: CASSPHMKTDTQYF.